The sequence of this T cell receptor beta chain was determined in a study of post-analysis software for immune sequencing data (dated by TCRdb to about 2015). In terms of the full investigation: Disease courses on record covered relapsing-remitting, secondary progressive and progressive-relapsing multiple sclerosis, though some patients had no subtype annotation. A subset of samples was prepared in parallel using single-end sample barcoding, then pooled and co-amplified after Illumina adapter ligation. Patient repertoires were compared against around 10 previously published healthy control repertoires from donors aged roughly 6 to 25 years.

This clonotype was seen a handful of times. Its antigen is still unknown. One base away there is no much larger clone; base qualities are not given. The time point label on this specimen signifies: second blood draw from one MS patient after hematopoietic stem cell transplantation. TCR beta repertoires were profiled from peripheral blood of about a dozen young patients with multiple sclerosis to demonstrate the VDJtools post-analysis software. The multiple sclerosis patients were children and adolescents between roughly 6 and 17 years of age. Library preparation used PCR. The sequencing machine was an Illumina HiSeq 2500. To reduce PCR and sequencing biases, unique molecular identifiers were incorporated into the TCR beta cDNA libraries. Per 1 to 10 million input T cells, approximately 500,000 cDNA molecules were obtained, such that each molecule approximated one T cell. Patient libraries were prepared and sequenced with the same protocol used for the earlier healthy control dataset. Within a given batch, samples were prepared together, multiplexed and sequenced on the same HiSeq lane. The authors' analysis ran thus. MIGEC handled the raw barcoded reads, throwing out single-read molecular identifier groups before consensus assembly and CDR3 extraction. VDJtools was used for post-analysis of the clonotype tables, with diversity normalized by down-sampling every dataset to the smallest sample size. Repertoire overlap clustering matched CDR3 amino acid but not nucleotide sequences to correct batch-related cross-sample contamination. TCRdb handled the public reads itself, with Q25 trimming in fastp and clone calling in MiXCR, and kept productive beta chains. Identical CDR3 protein sequences are pooled into one entry, listed with their most common genes and DNA. The V and J calls were not made by the authors but by TCRdb's processing. The sample table lists over 150,000 distinct CDR3 sequences, roughly 40% of them with a count of one. Of the sample, approximately 30% is held by the ten largest clones.

What the work shows at the level of the full study, not this receptor alone: The multiple sclerosis patient group was slightly younger than the control group. Compared with controls, multiple sclerosis patients had significantly lower normalized Chao1 diversity, a finding suggesting substantial peripheral T-cell clonal expansion. Direct clustering with F measure showed strong co-clustering of samples prepared in the same batch, prompting a batch-effect correction.

Sequenced here: blood, sampled after autologous hematopoietic stem cell transplantation. The clonotype was recovered from a girl aged 5-17 years with multiple sclerosis. Donor details come from another sample of the same person, matched by shared clones.

The sequenced DNA is TGTGCCTTGAACCGACAGGGGAGGACCTATGGCTACACCTTC. It translates to CALNRQGRTYGYTF. The chain employs TRBV30 and TRBJ1-2; TRBD1 lines up with 8 middle nucleotides. The CDR3 runs 14 residues from the cysteine to the phenylalanine. Of the read, only the CDR3 DNA is kept; its 42 bases are in frame from base 1. In the germline V gene (reference sequence), CDR1 corresponds to GTSNPN and CDR2 to SVGIG. Relative to germline, V is missing 7 bases and J is missing 4 bases, with 11 bases of the junction outside any gene match.